This T cell receptor (beta chain) was profiled in a study of beta chain features in type 1 diabetes. Overall study findings and caveats: When Type 1 diabetes patients were examined, their TCRB CDR3s proved moderately but significantly shorter in all four CD4+ subsets.

Sequencing targeted expressed TCRB transcripts, as all isolated RNA had been reverse transcribed. TCRdb keeps only in-frame clones here, not all; method: immunoSEQ multiplex PCR. The data show some 700,000 clones, around 15% seen once. Comment on this clone: Its antigen remains unknown. A single base separates this from a much larger clone, so it may be a read error.

The CDR3 has 12 amino acids. Trimming shortened V by 2 bases and J by 3 bases, and 2 bases separated the two germline ends. Germline CDR1 is SGHDT and CDR2 is YYEEEE. Material: naive CD4+ T cells from blood. The chain carries TRBV5-6 and TRBJ2-2; unclear D gene. The origin of this receptor is a man younger than 35 with type 1 diabetes. CDR3 protein: CASSFDTGELFF. The CDR3 nucleotides are TGTGCCAGCAGCTTCGACACCGGGGAGCTGTTTTTT. The full variable domain, rest sourced from reference TRBV5-6 and TRBJ2-2, is DAGVTQSPTHLIKTRGQQVTLRCSPKSGHDTVSWYQQALGQGPQFIFQYYEEEERQRGNFPDRFSGHQFPNYSSELNVNALLLGDSALYLCASSFDTGELFFGEGSRLTVL.